Included here is one T cell receptor (beta chain) sequence, with context. Its antigen is unidentified. The germline V and J ends were trimmed by 1 base and 7 bases, with 7 bases remaining between them. Germline assignment: CDR1 MNHNS and CDR2 SASEGT. The CDR3 consists of 13 residues. This table comes from immunoSEQ multiplex PCR, and its TCRdb copy is limited to in-frame clones, with some not included. The sample consists of around 59,000 clones, approximately 67% of them appearing once. This specimen belongs to a study of radiotherapy plus CTLA-4 blockade in lung cancer. Study-level information: In roughly 19% of patients, objective responses were seen; 31% had disease control.

Study-wide results and caveats: Reportedly, early blood T cell clone dynamics best predicted response, with interferon-beta.

This specimen consisted of peripheral blood, obtained from a patient treated with radiotherapy plus ipilimumab. This chain uses TRBV6-1 with TRBJ2-2; no clear D gene. This sequence was found in a human donor with non-small cell lung cancer whose response to radiotherapy plus ipilimumab could not be evaluated. This CDR3 is CASSEVNFGELFF. The CDR3 region has the DNA TGTGCCAGCAGTGAAGTTAACTTCGGGGAGCTGTTTTTT.